Presented here are 25 T cell receptor beta chains from one specimen sequenced in a study of blood T cells in healthy people across ages. A sample-barcoded 5' primer and a J-beta primer mix were used in a second PCR of about 7 to 12 cycles. TCRdb re-derived calls from the 5' RACE reads in MiXCR, one entry per CDR3 protein. The table shows approximately 830,000 distinct CDR3 sequences, with around two thirds occurring only once. The sequenced sample was blood. These TCRs come from a man between 25 and 39 years old in good health.

The V call is TRBV4-2, the J call TRBJ2-7, with a possible D match to TRBD2 (5 bases). CDR3 size: 15 residues. Germline-derived CDR1 and CDR2 are LGHNA and YNFKEQ. Trimming shortened V by 5 bases and J by 0 bases, and 14 bases separated the two germline ends. CDR3 in DNA: TGTGCCAGCAGCTCGTCTAGCTCGAGCTCCTACGAGCAGTACTTC. Its translation is CASSSSSSSSYEQYF.

The chain combines TRBV29-1 with TRBJ2-7, with D possibly TRBD1 on 6 matching bases. Looked up from germline, CDR1 is SQVTM and CDR2 is ANQGSEA. The CDR3 runs to 13 residues. V was clipped by 2 bases and J by 4 bases, with 12 bases between them. In DNA, the CDR3 is TGCAGCGTTGAAATGGCCAGGGGTTACGAGCAGTACTTC. Encoded protein: CSVEMARGYEQYF.

The chain combines TRBV20-1 with TRBJ2-4, with 10 bases identical to TRBD2. Judging by the DNA end, TRBJ2-7 fits better; the J call may be wrong. The CDR3 runs 16 residues. CDR1 and CDR2 (germline): DFQATT, SNEGSKA (reference sequence). The CDR3 bases are TGCAGTGCTAGAAAAGGGACTAGCGATTTTACCTACGAGCAGTACTTC. Protein product: CSARKGTSDFTYEQYF.

This clonotype was detected only once. This sequence joins TRBV5-6 and TRBJ2-5, with 8 bases matching TRBD2. The germline gives CDR1 SGHDT, CDR2 YYEEEE. The CDR3 runs 15 residues. V lost 1 base, J lost 2 bases, and 4 bases stayed unmatched. CDR3 in amino acids: CASSLRRGVQETQYF. The CDR3 bases are TGTGCCAGCAGCTTGAGGCGGGGGGTTCAAGAGACCCAGTACTTC.

J is TRBJ1-5 and V is TRBV6-6, with 10 bases fitting TRBD1. V lost 6 bases to trimming and J lost 3 bases; unmatched junction nucleotides: 8. CDR1 is MNHNY and CDR2 is SVGAGI in the germline V gene (reference sequence). This CDR3 comprises 16 residues. The CDR3 loop is CASRTGTGAANQPQHF. The CDR3 DNA sequence: TGTGCCAGCAGAACCGGGACAGGGGCCGCCAATCAGCCCCAGCATTTT.

The CDR3 DNA reads TGTGCCACGTCGGGGAGGGGAGACTATGGCTACACCTTC. Amino acids: CATSGRGDYGYTF. The chain combines TRBV10-3 with TRBJ1-2; D is possibly TRBD1 (5 bases). The CDR3 runs to 13 residues. Trimming stripped 10 bases from V and 3 bases from J, with 15 bases between. Germline lookup yields CDR1 ENHRY and CDR2 SYGVKD.

Comment on this clonotype: This clone may be a read error of a much larger clone one base away. V usage is TRBV29-1 and J usage is TRBJ1-1; no definite D call. Trimming pared 7 bases from V and 1 base from J, leaving 13 bases between. The CDR3 extends over 13 amino acids. Per the germline V gene, CDR1 is SQVTM and CDR2 is ANQGSEA. CDR3 residues: CSGPNPGNTEAFF. The CDR3 region has the DNA TGCAGCGGTCCAAACCCAGGGAACACTGAAGCTTTCTTT. Together with reference TRBV29-1 and TRBJ1-1, the CDR3 gives the full variable domain: SAVISQKPSRDICQRGTSLTIQCQVDSQVTMMFWYRQQPGQSLTLIATANQGSEATYESGFVIDKFPISRPNLTFSTLTVSNMSPEDSSIYLCSGPNPGNTEAFFGQGTRLTVV.

This chain links TRBV20-1 with TRBJ2-1, with a weak D call TRBD2 (6 bases). The CDR3 runs to 15 residues. V was shortened by 1 base and J by 1 base, with 11 bases between the two germline ends. Germline loops: CDR1 DFQATT, CDR2 SNEGSKA (reference sequence). CDR3 sequence (DNA): TGCAGTGCTAGAGTGGGGGGTTGGTCCTACAATGAGCAGTTCTTC. Translated, it gives CSARVGGWSYNEQFF.

The chain is built from TRBV7-9 and TRBJ2-5, with TRBD2 matching 7 bases. CDR1 and CDR2 (germline): SEHNR, FQNEAQ (reference sequence). There are 14 residues in the CDR3. J lost 4 bases, V lost 6 bases, and 8 bases had no gene match. The CDR3 reads CASSYGRTRETQYF. The CDR3 nucleotides read TGTGCCAGCAGTTACGGACGGACTAGAGAGACCCAGTACTTC.

This chain uses TRBV5-1 with TRBJ1-5; 7 positions agree with TRBD1. This CDR3 is built from 14 residues. Germline V gene lookup returns CDR1 SGHRS and CDR2 YFSETQ. V gave up 4 bases and J gave up 6 bases; unmatched junction bases: 7. As DNA, the CDR3 is TGCGCCAGCAGCCAGGGGACAGACAGTCAGCCCCAGCATTTT. The encoded protein is CASSQGTDSQPQHF. The full variable domain, in which reference TRBV5-1 and TRBJ1-5 provide the parts outside the CDR3, is KAGVTQTPRYLIKTRGQQVTLSCSPISGHRSVSWYQQTPGQGLQFLFEYFSETQRNKGNFPGRFSGRQFSNSRSEMNVSTLELGDSALYLCASSQGTDSQPQHFGDGTRLSIL.

The chain couples TRBV20-1 to TRBJ2-7; D gene ambiguous. Germline values: CDR1 DFQATT, CDR2 SNEGSKA (reference sequence). The CDR3 contains 12 residues. V was cut by 3 bases and J by 1 base, with 7 bases left in between. Written as DNA, the CDR3 is TGCAGTGCTAGTTCAGATTCCTACGAGCAGTACTTC. Translation: CSASSDSYEQYF.

The chain uses TRBV20-1 and TRBJ2-5; D could derive from TRBD1 or TRBD2 (7 bases each). CDR1 and CDR2 (germline): DFQATT, SNEGSKA (reference sequence). CDR3 length: 15 amino acids. Trimming stripped 7 bases from V and 11 bases from J, with 29 bases between. CDR3 nucleotide sequence: TGCAGTGTCCGAGATACCCAGGGGGGGAACACTGAGCAGTACTTC. This gives the protein CSVRDTQGGNTEQYF.

Comments on this clonotype: The CDR3 carries no conserved terminal phenylalanine or tryptophan, so it likely arises from a read error. The V call is TRBV6-2 or TRBV6-3, the J call TRBJ2-1, with 7 bases lining up with TRBD2. Germline-derived CDR1 and CDR2 are MNHEY and SVGEGT. This CDR3 is built from 15 residues. V shed 0 bases and J 4 bases; nucleotides not matched to a gene: 3. CDR3 protein: CASSYSRGDYNEQFS. In DNA form, the CDR3 reads TGTGCCAGCAGTTACTCCCGGGGGGATTACAATGAGCAGTTCTCC.

V is TRBV28 and J is TRBJ2-1, with 8 bases lining up with TRBD1. The J segment lost 4 bases and the V segment lost 4 bases, leaving 9 bases of the junction unmatched. This CDR3 is 16 amino acids long. Germline values: CDR1 MDHEN, CDR2 SYDVKM. CDR3 residues: CASSSPGTGYYNEQFF. In nucleotides, the CDR3 is TGTGCCAGCAGTTCCCCCGGGACAGGATATTACAATGAGCAGTTCTTC.

This clonotype was picked up one time. The rearrangement links TRBV6-6 to TRBJ2-4; TRBD1 agrees at 8 bases. With the DNA end fitting TRBJ2-7 better, the J assignment may be wrong. Germline V gives CDR1 MNHNY, CDR2 SVGAGI (reference sequence). The CDR3 is made up of 15 amino acids. For the CDR3, the DNA is TGTGCCAGCACCAAACCCCAGGGGGCTAACCACGAGCAGTACTTC. Residues: CASTKPQGANHEQYF.

The V call is TRBV20-1, the J call TRBJ2-1, with 7 bases fitting TRBD1. With 3 bases clipped from V and 2 bases from J, the junction kept 7 bases outside the gene matches. The CDR3 totals 15 residues. From germline, CDR1 is DFQATT and CDR2 SNEGSKA (reference sequence). CDR3 nucleotides: TGCAGTGCTAGGGTCCAGGGACAGCCCTACAATGAGCAGTTCTTC. Amino acid sequence: CSARVQGQPYNEQFF.

The V gene is TRBV4-3, the J gene TRBJ1-2, with TRBD1 matching over 11 bases. The germline gives CDR1 LGHNA, CDR2 YSLEER. V was clipped by 0 bases and J by 4 bases; unmatched bases: 7. The CDR3 has 17 amino acids. Here the CDR3 reads CASSQDGTGGYSYGYTF. Here the CDR3 DNA reads TGCGCCAGCAGCCAAGATGGGACAGGGGGGTATTCCTATGGCTACACCTTC.

V usage is TRBV3-1 and J usage is TRBJ2-5; 10 nucleotides match TRBD2. V dropped 4 bases and J dropped 11; count of bases not matched to a gene: 13. CDR1 and CDR2 from the germline V gene are LGHDT and YNNKEL (reference sequence). The CDR3 extends over 15 amino acids. CDR3 sequence reads: CASSLLAGGNNEQYF. In DNA, the CDR3 is TGTGCCAGCAGCCTCTTAGCGGGGGGAAACAATGAGCAGTACTTC.

J is TRBJ2-2 and V is TRBV20-1; D unresolved. Per the germline V gene, CDR1 is DFQATT and CDR2 is SNEGSKA (reference sequence). V lost 0 bases and J 1 base, leaving 12 bases between the germline ends. The CDR3 covers 16 residues. The CDR3 sequence is CSARESQRLNTGELFF. In DNA, the CDR3 is TGCAGTGCTAGAGAGTCCCAACGGCTGAACACCGGGGAGCTGTTTTTT.

Note on this clonotype: One end of the junction varies from germline; a read error may be responsible. CDR3 loop: CSPKGQDLPYNEQFF. The CDR3 coding sequence is TGTTCTCCCAAAGGACAGGACTTACCCTACAATGAGCAGTTCTTC. V usage is TRBV20-1 and J usage is TRBJ2-1, with TRBD1 matching 7 bases. Germline V gene sequence: CDR1 DFQATT, CDR2 SNEGSKA (reference sequence). This CDR3 spans 15 amino acids.

The chain uses TRBV27 and TRBJ1-2, with 7 bases aligning to TRBD1. The CDR3 has 17 residues. The V segment lost 6 bases and the J segment 6 bases; nucleotides outside the gene matches: 19. The germline gives CDR1 MNHEY, CDR2 SMNVEV (reference sequence). CDR3 sequence reads: CASSPSYRTGLDNGYTF. CDR3 coding DNA: TGTGCCAGCAGCCCATCGTACAGGACAGGTCTTGACAATGGCTACACCTTC.

The V and J genes are TRBV12-3 or TRBV12-4 and TRBJ2-7; TRBD1 matches at 9 bases. The J call may be incorrect, as the DNA end agrees better with TRBJ2-5. The CDR3 totals 14 residues. The CDR3 DNA follows: TGTGCCAGCAGTTCGAACAGGGGGCCAGAGACCCAGTACTTC. Residues: CASSSNRGPETQYF.

This chain joins TRBV6-5 and TRBJ1-2; no clear D gene. This CDR3 has 11 residues. Germline V gives CDR1 MNHEY, CDR2 SVGAGI. V lost 3 bases to trimming and J lost 6 bases, with 5 bases between them. CDR3 amino acids: CASSYGDGYTF. DNA for the CDR3: TGTGCCAGCAGTTATGGGGATGGCTACACCTTC.

The V gene is TRBV6-2 or TRBV6-3, the J gene TRBJ2-7, with a tentative D call TRBD1 (5 bases). Germline V gene lookup returns CDR1 MNHEY and CDR2 SVGEGT. The CDR3 consists of 13 residues. The V gene lost 3 bases and the J gene lost 3 bases, with 9 bases spanning the gap. The CDR3 sequence is CASSYAQDYEQYF. The CDR3 DNA follows: TGTGCCAGCAGTTATGCACAGGACTACGAGCAGTACTTC.

To note about this clonotype: A junction boundary mismatches the germline segment, possibly from a read error. The rearrangement joins TRBV4-1 to TRBJ1-4; D is undetermined. This CDR3 comprises 13 residues. Per the germline V gene, CDR1 is MGHRA and CDR2 is YSYEKL. Here the CDR3 reads CASSPPTNEKLFF. The CDR3 DNA reads as TGTGCCAGCAGCCCCCCAACTAATGAAAAACTGTTTTTT.